The entry below gives a single T cell receptor beta chain sequence along with its context. Germline lookup yields CDR1 SQVTM and CDR2 ANQGSEA. V was clipped by 5 bases and J by 1 base; unmatched bases: 4. There are 13 residues in the CDR3. These data come from a study of T cell responses to AZD1222 COVID-19 vaccine. This table comes from immunoSEQ multiplex PCR, and its TCRdb copy is limited to in-frame clones, with some not included. The data show roughly 120,000 clones, 70% to 90% seen once. The chain carries TRBV29-1 and TRBJ1-1, with 7 bases lining up with TRBD1. This sample comprised peripheral blood, obtained on day 0 of AZD1222 vaccination. This TCR came from an adult in good health. CDR3 loop: CSVMGQQNTEAFF. In DNA, the CDR3 is TGCAGCGTTATGGGACAGCAGAACACTGAAGCTTTCTTT. The variable domain in full, completed from reference TRBV29-1 and TRBJ1-1, reads SAVISQKPSRDICQRGTSLTIQCQVDSQVTMMFWYRQQPGQSLTLIATANQGSEATYESGFVIDKFPISRPNLTFSTLTVSNMSPEDSSIYLCSVMGQQNTEAFFGQGTRLTVV.